These 12 T cell receptor beta chains came from one sample sequenced in a study of T cells in Graves' hyperthyroidism and ophthalmopathy. Researchers amplified the TCR beta CDR3 regions from RNA transcripts. HTBI primers were the set used in a first-round RT-PCR of the TCR CDR3. TCRdb re-called the multiplex PCR reads through MiXCR, storing one row per CDR3 protein. The repertoire holds about 620,000 distinct CDR3 sequences, with around 15% as singletons. The sequencing input was blood. The receptors originated from a woman younger than 45 with Graves' hyperthyroidism.

This clonotype came up many times. V and J are TRBV5-6 and TRBJ2-3; possibly TRBD2 for D (5 bases). In germline, CDR1 is SGHDT, CDR2 YYEEEE. Trimming left V 0 bases short and J 5 bases short, with 16 bases between. The CDR3 runs to 16 residues. The CDR3 loop reads CASSLGGSIWIDTQYF. CDR3 in DNA: TGTGCCAGCAGCTTGGGAGGGAGTATATGGATAGATACGCAGTATTTT.

This clonotype has at least ten counts. This chain joins TRBV20-1 and TRBJ2-5; TRBD2 is a possible D gene (6 bases). CDR1 DFQATT and CDR2 SNEGSKA come from the germline V gene (reference sequence). This CDR3 comprises 13 residues. The CDR3 DNA reads as TGCAGCGGAACCGGTCTGGGAGGAGAGACCCAGTACTTC. It encodes CSGTGLGGETQYF.

This clonotype was seen only a few times. The chain has TRBV2 and TRBJ2-7; D ambiguous. This CDR3 is built from 12 residues. Per germline, CDR1 SNHLY and CDR2 FYNNEI. The V gene lost 4 bases and the J gene lost 5 bases, with 9 bases spanning the gap. The CDR3 sequence: CASSGWENEQYF. The CDR3, as DNA: TGTGCCAGCAGTGGTTGGGAAAACGAGCAGTACTTC.

The rearrangement uses TRBV28 and TRBJ2-1, with 8 bases that match TRBD1. Trimming removed 6 bases from V and 4 bases from J; junction bases left unmatched: 5. There are 14 residues in the CDR3. Germline assignment: CDR1 MDHEN and CDR2 SYDVKM. CDR3 sequence reads: CASSWTGLYNEQFF. CDR3 sequence (DNA): TGTGCCAGCAGCTGGACAGGGTTATACAATGAGCAGTTCTTC.

At least ten counts were recorded for this clonotype. V usage is TRBV28 and J usage is TRBJ2-3, with a possible D match to TRBD2 (6 bases). Trimming shortened V by 2 bases and J by 2 bases, and 11 bases separated the two germline ends. The CDR3 totals 15 residues. Germline assignment: CDR1 MDHEN and CDR2 SYDVKM. The chain's CDR3 is CASSLPSALTDTQYF. The CDR3 nucleotides read TGTGCCAGCAGTTTACCTAGCGCCCTCACAGATACGCAGTATTTT.

This clonotype occurred a few times. The chain uses TRBV20-1 and TRBJ2-3, with TRBD1 matching over 9 bases. With 4 bases clipped from V and 4 bases from J, the junction kept 9 bases outside the gene matches. Germline V CDR1 and CDR2: DFQATT, SNEGSKA (reference sequence). The CDR3 consists of 15 residues. CDR3 DNA: TGCAGTGCTACCCACAGGGGGCGCCCCCCAGATACGCAGTATTTT. It encodes CSATHRGRPPDTQYF.

This clonotype has only a few counts. Here the CDR3 reads CASSQDPEAGGRGELFF. In nucleotides, the CDR3 is TGTGCCAGCAGCCAAGATCCGGAAGCGGGAGGGCGCGGGGAGCTGTTTTTT. The J gene is TRBJ2-2, the V gene TRBV3-1; 10 positions match TRBD2. The germline V gene has CDR1 LGHDT and CDR2 YNNKEL (reference sequence). The CDR3 is 17 amino acids. V shed 0 bases and J 7 bases; nucleotides not matched to a gene: 8.

This clonotype was observed at least ten times. J is TRBJ2-1 and V is TRBV5-1, with 12 nucleotides matching TRBD2. There are 16 residues in the CDR3. CDR1 and CDR2 (germline): SGHRS, YFSETQ. V lost 3 bases to trimming and J lost 9 bases; unmatched junction nucleotides: 10. Written as DNA, the CDR3 is TGCGCCAGCAGCTCCGATCCTAGCGGGAGGGCCGGTGAGCAGTTCTTC. Translated, it gives CASSSDPSGRAGEQFF.

V gene TRBV13 combines with J gene TRBJ1-1; 7 nucleotides align to TRBD1. V trimming: 8 bases; J trimming: 0 bases; junction bases outside the gene matches: 18. Germline assignment: CDR1 PRHDT and CDR2 FYEKMQ (reference sequence). This CDR3 is 18 amino acids long. The CDR3 nucleotides read TGTGCCAGCGACCTTGGAATCCAACTACAGGGGATGAACACTGAAGCTTTCTTT. The encoded protein is CASDLGIQLQGMNTEAFF.

This clonotype was seen repeatedly, ten times or more. The chain carries TRBV11-2 and TRBJ1-1; D is unclear. V was shortened by 1 base and J by 4 bases, with 13 bases between the two germline ends. The CDR3 covers 15 residues. CDR1 and CDR2 from the germline V gene are SGHAT and FQNNGV. Here the CDR3 reads CASSLVPSEFTEAFF. The CDR3 DNA reads as TGTGCCAGCAGCTTAGTTCCGTCAGAGTTCACTGAAGCTTTCTTT.

This chain links TRBV5-8 with TRBJ2-3; 7 bases match TRBD2. CDR3 length: 16 residues. With 2 bases clipped from V and 0 bases from J, the junction kept 6 bases outside the gene matches. CDR1 and CDR2 (germline): SGHTS, YDEGEE. Written as DNA, the CDR3 is TGTGCCAGCAGCTTCCCGACTAGCTCGAGCACAGATACGCAGTATTTT. It translates to CASSFPTSSSTDTQYF.

This clonotype was recorded a few times. As DNA, the CDR3 is TGTGCCAGCAGCTTGTACAGAGGCATAGACCTACCTTCCTACGAGCAGTACTTC. Protein product: CASSLYRGIDLPSYEQYF. The J gene is TRBJ2-7, the V gene TRBV11-3; D gene ambiguous. Trimming left V 3 bases short and J 1 base short, with 22 bases between. Germline V gives CDR1 SGHNT, CDR2 YENEEA. The CDR3 length is 18 residues.